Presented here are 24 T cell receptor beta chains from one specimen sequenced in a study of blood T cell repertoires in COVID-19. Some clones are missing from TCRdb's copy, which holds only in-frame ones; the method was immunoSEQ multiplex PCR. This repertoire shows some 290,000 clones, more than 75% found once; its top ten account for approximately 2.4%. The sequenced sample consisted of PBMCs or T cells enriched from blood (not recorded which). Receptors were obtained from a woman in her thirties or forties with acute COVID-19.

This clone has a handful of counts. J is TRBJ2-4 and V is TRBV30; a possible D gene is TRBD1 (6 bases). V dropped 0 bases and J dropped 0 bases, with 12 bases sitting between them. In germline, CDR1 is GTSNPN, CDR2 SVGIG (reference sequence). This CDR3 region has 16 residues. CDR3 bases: TGTGCCTGGAGTGTAGGGACACTCTTAGCCAAAAACATTCAGTACTTC. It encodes CAWSVGTLLAKNIQYF.

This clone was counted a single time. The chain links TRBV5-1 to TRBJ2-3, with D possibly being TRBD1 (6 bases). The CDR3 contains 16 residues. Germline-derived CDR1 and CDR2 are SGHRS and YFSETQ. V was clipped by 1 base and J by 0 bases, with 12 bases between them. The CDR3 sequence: CASSLLGAASTDTQYF. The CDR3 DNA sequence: TGCGCCAGCAGCTTGTTGGGGGCGGCTAGCACAGATACGCAGTATTTT.

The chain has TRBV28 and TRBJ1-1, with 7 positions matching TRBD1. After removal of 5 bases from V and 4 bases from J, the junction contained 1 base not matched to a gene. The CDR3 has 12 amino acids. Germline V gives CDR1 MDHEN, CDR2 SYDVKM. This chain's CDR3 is CASSAGGTEAFF. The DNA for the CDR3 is TGTGCCAGCAGTGCAGGGGGCACTGAAGCTTTCTTT.

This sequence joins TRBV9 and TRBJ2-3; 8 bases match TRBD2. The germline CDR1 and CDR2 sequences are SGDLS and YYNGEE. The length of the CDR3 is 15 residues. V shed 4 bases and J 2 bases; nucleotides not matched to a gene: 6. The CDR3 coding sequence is TGTGCCAGCAGCCCCTCGGGGGGGGTCACAGATACGCAGTATTTT. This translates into CASSPSGGVTDTQYF.

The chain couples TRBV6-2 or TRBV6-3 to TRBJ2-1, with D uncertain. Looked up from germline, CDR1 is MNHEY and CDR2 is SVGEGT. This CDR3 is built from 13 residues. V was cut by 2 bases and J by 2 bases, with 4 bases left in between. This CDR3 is CASSYQAYNEQFF. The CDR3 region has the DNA TGTGCCAGCAGTTACCAGGCCTACAATGAGCAGTTCTTC.

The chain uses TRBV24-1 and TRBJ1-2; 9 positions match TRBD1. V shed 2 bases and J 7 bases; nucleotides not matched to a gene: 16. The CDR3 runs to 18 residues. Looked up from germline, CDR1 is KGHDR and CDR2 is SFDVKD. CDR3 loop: CATSDSPGQGKTGLGYTF. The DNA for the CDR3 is TGTGCCACCAGTGATTCGCCGGGACAGGGAAAGACAGGGCTTGGCTACACCTTC.

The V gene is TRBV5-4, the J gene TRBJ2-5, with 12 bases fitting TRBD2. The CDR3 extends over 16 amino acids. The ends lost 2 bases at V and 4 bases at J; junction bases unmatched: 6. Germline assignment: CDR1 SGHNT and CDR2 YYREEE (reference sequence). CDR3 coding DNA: TGTGCCAGCAGCTTAAGACTAGCGGGAGTCTCAGAGACCCAGTACTTC. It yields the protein CASSLRLAGVSETQYF.

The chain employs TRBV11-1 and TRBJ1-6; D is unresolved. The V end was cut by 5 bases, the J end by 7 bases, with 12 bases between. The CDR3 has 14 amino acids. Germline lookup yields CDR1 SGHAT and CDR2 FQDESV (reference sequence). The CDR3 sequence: CASSPFAGNSPLHF. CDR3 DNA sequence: TGTGCCAGCAGCCCTTTCGCGGGGAATTCACCCCTCCACTTT.

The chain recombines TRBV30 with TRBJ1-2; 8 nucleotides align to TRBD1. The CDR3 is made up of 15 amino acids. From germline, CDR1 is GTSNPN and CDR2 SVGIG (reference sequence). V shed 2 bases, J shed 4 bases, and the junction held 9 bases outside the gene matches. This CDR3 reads CAWSNPGQGSYGYTF. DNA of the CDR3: TGTGCCTGGAGTAACCCCGGACAGGGTTCCTATGGCTACACCTTC.

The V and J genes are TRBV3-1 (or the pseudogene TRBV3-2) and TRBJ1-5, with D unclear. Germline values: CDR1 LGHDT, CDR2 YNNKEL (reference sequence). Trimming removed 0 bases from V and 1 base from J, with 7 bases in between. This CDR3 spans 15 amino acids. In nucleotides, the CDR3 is TGTGCCAGCAGCCAAGACGGTCTCAGCAATCAGCCCCAGCATTTT. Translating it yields CASSQDGLSNQPQHF.

CDR3 sequence reads: CASRGPSTDTQYF. In nucleotides, the CDR3 is TGTGCCAGCAGGGGCCCTAGCACAGATACGCAGTATTTT. The V call is TRBV6-5, the J call TRBJ2-3; no clear D gene. Germline V lookup: CDR1 MNHEY, CDR2 SVGAGI. The CDR3 consists of 13 residues. V gave up 6 bases and J gave up 0 bases, with 7 bases separating them.

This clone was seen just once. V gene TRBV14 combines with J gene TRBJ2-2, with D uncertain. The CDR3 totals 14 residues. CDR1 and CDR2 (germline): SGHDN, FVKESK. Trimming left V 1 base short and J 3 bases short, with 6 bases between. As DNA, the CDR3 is TGTGCCAGCAGCCAAGCGAGGTACACCGGGGAGCTGTTTTTT. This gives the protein CASSQARYTGELFF. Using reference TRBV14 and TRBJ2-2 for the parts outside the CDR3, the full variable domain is EAGVTQFPSHSVIEKGQTVTLRCDPISGHDNLYWYRRVMGKEIKFLLHFVKESKQDESGMPNNRFLAERTGGTYSTLKVQPAELEDSGVYFCASSQARYTGELFFGEGSRLTVL.

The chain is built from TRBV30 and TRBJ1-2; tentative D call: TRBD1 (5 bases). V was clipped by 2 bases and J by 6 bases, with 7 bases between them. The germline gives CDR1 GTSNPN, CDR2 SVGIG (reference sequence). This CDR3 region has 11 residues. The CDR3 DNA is TGTGCCTGGAGTCAAGGGGATGGCTACACCTTC. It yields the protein CAWSQGDGYTF. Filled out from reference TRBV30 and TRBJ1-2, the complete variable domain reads SQTIHQWPATLVQPVGSPLSLECTVEGTSNPNLYWYRQAAGRGLQLLFYSVGIGQISSEVPQNLSASRPQDRQFILSSKKLLLSDSGFYLCAWSQGDGYTFGSGTRLTVV.

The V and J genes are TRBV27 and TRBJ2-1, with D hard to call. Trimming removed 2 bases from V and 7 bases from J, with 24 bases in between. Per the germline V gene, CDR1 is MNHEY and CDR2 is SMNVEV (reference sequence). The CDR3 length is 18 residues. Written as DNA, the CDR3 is TGTGCCAGCAGTTTACGTCCTCGAACTATAGGCGACGGTAATGAGCAGTTCTTC. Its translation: CASSLRPRTIGDGNEQFF.

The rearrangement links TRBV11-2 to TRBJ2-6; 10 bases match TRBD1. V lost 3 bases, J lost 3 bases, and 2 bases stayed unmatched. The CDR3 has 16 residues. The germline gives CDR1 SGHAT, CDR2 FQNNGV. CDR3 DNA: TGTGCCAGCAGCTTGACAGGGGGCGGTGGGGCCAACGTCCTGACTTTC. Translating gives CASSLTGGGGANVLTF.

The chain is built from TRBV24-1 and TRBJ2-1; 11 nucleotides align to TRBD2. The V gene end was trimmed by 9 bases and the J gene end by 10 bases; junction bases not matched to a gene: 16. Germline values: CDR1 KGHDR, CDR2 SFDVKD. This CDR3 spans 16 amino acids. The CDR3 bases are TGTGCCACCCGAACCGGGACTAGCGGTCCCGGTGGGGAGCAGTTCTTC. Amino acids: CATRTGTSGPGGEQFF.

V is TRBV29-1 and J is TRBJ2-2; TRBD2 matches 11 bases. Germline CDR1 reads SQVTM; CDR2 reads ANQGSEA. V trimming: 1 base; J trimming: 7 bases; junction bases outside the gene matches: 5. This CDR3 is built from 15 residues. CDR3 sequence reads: CSVEGLAGGGGELFF. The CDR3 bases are TGCAGCGTTGAAGGGCTAGCGGGAGGTGGCGGGGAGCTGTTTTTT.

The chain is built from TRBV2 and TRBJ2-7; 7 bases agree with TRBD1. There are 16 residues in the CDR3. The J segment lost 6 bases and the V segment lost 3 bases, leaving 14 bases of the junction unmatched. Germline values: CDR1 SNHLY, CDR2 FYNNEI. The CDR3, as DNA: TGTGCCAGCAGTGAGGGGTGGGACAGCGAGCCCTCCGAGCAGTACTTC. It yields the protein CASSEGWDSEPSEQYF.

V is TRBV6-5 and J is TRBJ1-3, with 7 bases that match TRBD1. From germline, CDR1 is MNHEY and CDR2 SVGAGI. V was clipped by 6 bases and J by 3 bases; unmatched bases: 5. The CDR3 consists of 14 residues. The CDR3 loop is CASRRGLGGNTIYF. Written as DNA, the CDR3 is TGTGCCAGCAGGAGGGGGCTCGGTGGAAACACCATATATTTT.

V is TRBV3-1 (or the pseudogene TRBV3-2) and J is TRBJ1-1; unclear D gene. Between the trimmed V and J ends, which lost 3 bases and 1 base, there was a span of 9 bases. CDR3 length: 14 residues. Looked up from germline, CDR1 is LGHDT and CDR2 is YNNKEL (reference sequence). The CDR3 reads CASSQRSRNTEAFF. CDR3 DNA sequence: TGTGCCAGCAGCCAGAGGAGTAGGAACACTGAAGCTTTCTTT.

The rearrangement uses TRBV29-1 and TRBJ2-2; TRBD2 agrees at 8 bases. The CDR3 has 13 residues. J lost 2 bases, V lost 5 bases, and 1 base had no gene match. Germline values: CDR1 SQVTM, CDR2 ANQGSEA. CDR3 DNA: TGCAGCGTTCGGGAGGGAAACACCGGGGAGCTGTTTTTT. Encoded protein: CSVREGNTGELFF.

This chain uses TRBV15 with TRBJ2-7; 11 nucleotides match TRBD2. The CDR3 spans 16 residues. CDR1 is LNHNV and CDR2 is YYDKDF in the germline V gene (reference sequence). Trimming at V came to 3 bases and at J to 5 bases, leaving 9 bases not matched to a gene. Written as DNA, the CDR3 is TGTGCCACCAGCAGCAGGGTAGCGGGGGGGGGCGACGAGCAGTACTTC. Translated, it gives CATSSRVAGGGDEQYF.

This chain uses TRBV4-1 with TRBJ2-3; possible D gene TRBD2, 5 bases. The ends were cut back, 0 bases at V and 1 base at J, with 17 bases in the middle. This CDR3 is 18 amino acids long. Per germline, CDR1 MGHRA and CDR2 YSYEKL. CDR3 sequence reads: CASSQDRTLKDRTDTQYF. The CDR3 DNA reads TGCGCCAGCAGCCAAGATAGGACTCTCAAGGACCGCACAGATACGCAGTATTTT.

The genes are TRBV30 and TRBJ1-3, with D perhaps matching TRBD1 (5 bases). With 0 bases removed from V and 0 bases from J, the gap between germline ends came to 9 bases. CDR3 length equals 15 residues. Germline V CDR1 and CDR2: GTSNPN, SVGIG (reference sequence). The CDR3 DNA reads TGTGCCTGGAGTGTAGCGGGGCTCTCTGGAAACACCATATATTTT. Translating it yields CAWSVAGLSGNTIYF.